A selection of T cell receptor beta chains follows, all from one sample in a study of blood T cell repertoires in COVID-19. Here immunoSEQ multiplex PCR was the method, and the copy in TCRdb shows in-frame clones only, minus some. This sample has some 120,000 clones, with about 79% found just once. Input material: peripheral blood. These receptors originate from a man aged 40-49 years with active or convalescent COVID-19. Each CDR3 is given with its conserved first and last residue. D genes are given only for firm matches. Size values are once, few and many counts, or a class for expanded clones, and some rows have none.

CDR3nt: TGCGCCAGCAGCTTGCATGGTAGCCAAGAGACCCAGTACTTC; CDR3aa: CASSLHGSQETQYF; abundance: NA; j_gene: TRBJ2-5; d_gene: NA; v_gene: TRBV5-1
CDR3nt: TGTGCCAGCAGCTTAGGCCGGACAGGGGTAGTAGCAGATACGCAGTATTTT; CDR3aa: CASSLGRTGVVADTQYF; abundance: NA; j_gene: TRBJ2-3; d_gene: TRBD1; v_gene: TRBV11-2
CDR3nt: TGTGCCAGCAGCCTCAAGGGGGGGGCCACCGGGGAGCTGTTTTTT; CDR3aa: CASSLKGGATGELFF; abundance: once; j_gene: TRBJ2-2; d_gene: NA; v_gene: TRBV3-1/TRBV3-2
CDR3nt: TGCGCCAGCAGTACCGGGACTAGCGGGATCAGCACAGATACGCAGTATTTT; CDR3aa: CASSTGTSGISTDTQYF; abundance: NA; j_gene: TRBJ2-3; d_gene: TRBD2; v_gene: TRBV10-2
CDR3nt: TGTGCCAGCTCACAAACAGCTAACTATGGCTACACCTTC; CDR3aa: CASSQTANYGYTF; abundance: NA; j_gene: TRBJ1-2; d_gene: NA; v_gene: TRBV18
CDR3nt: TGTGCCAGCAGCGTAGGGGTACAGGGGGCTGAAGCTTTCTTT; CDR3aa: CASSVGVQGAEAFF; abundance: few; j_gene: TRBJ1-1; d_gene: TRBD1; v_gene: TRBV9
CDR3nt: TGTGCCAGCAGTTTCAACAGTTACGAGCAGTACTTC; CDR3aa: CASSFNSYEQYF; abundance: NA; j_gene: TRBJ2-7; d_gene: NA; v_gene: TRBV28
CDR3nt: TGTGCCAGCAGACCGGAACGGAGCCGATGGATGGCTGAAGCTTTCTTT; CDR3aa: CASRPERSRWMAEAFF; abundance: NA; j_gene: TRBJ1-1; d_gene: NA; v_gene: TRBV6-7
CDR3nt: TGTGCCAGCGGGACAGGGGCCGGGGAGCTGTTTTTT; CDR3aa: CASGTGAGELFF; abundance: NA; j_gene: TRBJ2-2; d_gene: TRBD1; v_gene: TRBV9
CDR3nt: TGCGCCAGCAGCTTATTACTGGACAGGAATTCACCCCTCCACTTT; CDR3aa: CASSLLLDRNSPLHF; abundance: NA; j_gene: TRBJ1-6; d_gene: TRBD1; v_gene: TRBV5-1
CDR3nt: TGTGCCACCAAAGGACAGGGGGTATCCGGTGGCTACACCTTC; CDR3aa: CATKGQGVSGGYTF; abundance: NA; j_gene: TRBJ1-2; d_gene: TRBD1; v_gene: TRBV24-1
CDR3nt: TGTGCCAGCAGTTGGAGGGGGCTGGTGGGCAATCAGCCCCAGCATTTT; CDR3aa: CASSWRGLVGNQPQHF; abundance: NA; j_gene: TRBJ1-5; d_gene: TRBD1; v_gene: TRBV6-2/TRBV6-3
CDR3nt: TGTGCCAGCCGGTTAGGGACAGGGAACACTGAAGCTTTCTTT; CDR3aa: CASRLGTGNTEAFF; abundance: NA; j_gene: TRBJ1-1; d_gene: TRBD1; v_gene: TRBV28
CDR3nt: TGTGCCAGCGCGTGGAGGACTGAAGCTTTCTTT; CDR3aa: CASAWRTEAFF; abundance: NA; j_gene: TRBJ1-1; d_gene: NA; v_gene: TRBV28
CDR3nt: TGTGCCAGCAGCTTAGGGCCAGCGCTGCAAGAGACCCAGTACTTC; CDR3aa: CASSLGPALQETQYF; abundance: NA; j_gene: TRBJ2-5; d_gene: NA; v_gene: TRBV11-1
CDR3nt: TGTGCCAGCAGCTCACAGGGGGCGCGGGCCAAAAACATTCAGTACTTC; CDR3aa: CASSSQGARAKNIQYF; abundance: NA; j_gene: TRBJ2-4; d_gene: TRBD1; v_gene: TRBV5-4
CDR3nt: TGTGCCAGCAGAACACACCTAGGCCCAGGGGGACAGCCCCAGCATTTT; CDR3aa: CASRTHLGPGGQPQHF; abundance: NA; j_gene: TRBJ1-5; d_gene: TRBD1; v_gene: TRBV2
CDR3nt: TGTGCCAGCAGTGAGGCAGTCCTCCAGGGAGCTTTCTTT; CDR3aa: CASSEAVLQGAFF; abundance: NA; j_gene: TRBJ1-1; d_gene: NA; v_gene: TRBV2
CDR3nt: TGTGCCAGCGACAGGGGGTACTACGAGCAGTACTTC; CDR3aa: CASDRGYYEQYF; abundance: few; j_gene: TRBJ2-7; d_gene: TRBD1; v_gene: TRBV28
CDR3nt: TGTGCTAGTGGTTTCTCAGGGGGCAACTATGGCTACACCTTC; CDR3aa: CASGFSGGNYGYTF; abundance: once; j_gene: TRBJ1-2; d_gene: TRBD1; v_gene: TRBV12-5
CDR3nt: TGCGCCAGCAGCCCCGGCCTCCGGGACAGCTTATATGGCTACACCTTC; CDR3aa: CASSPGLRDSLYGYTF; abundance: NA; j_gene: TRBJ1-2; d_gene: TRBD1; v_gene: TRBV4-1
CDR3nt: TGCGCCAGCCGCACCGTCGTGGGCTCGACTGAAGCTTTCTTT; CDR3aa: CASRTVVGSTEAFF; abundance: NA; j_gene: TRBJ1-1; d_gene: NA; v_gene: TRBV5-1
CDR3nt: TGCGCCAGCAGAAGAACTTGGAGGGACACAGATACGCAGTATTTT; CDR3aa: CASRRTWRDTDTQYF; abundance: once; j_gene: TRBJ2-3; d_gene: NA; v_gene: TRBV5-1
CDR3nt: TGTGCCAGCAGCTTATCTTACAATGAGCAGTTCTTC; CDR3aa: CASSLSYNEQFF; abundance: NA; j_gene: TRBJ2-1; d_gene: NA; v_gene: TRBV7-9
CDR3nt: TGTGCCTGGGGAGTCAAAGGAGGGACGCAGTATTTT; CDR3aa: CAWGVKGGTQYF; abundance: NA; j_gene: TRBJ2-3; d_gene: NA; v_gene: TRBV30
CDR3nt: TGCAGCCCCTGGGACTCCACGGACCCCGAGCAGTACTTC; CDR3aa: CSPWDSTDPEQYF; abundance: NA; j_gene: TRBJ2-7; d_gene: NA; v_gene: TRBV29-1
CDR3nt: TGTGCCACCAGTCGGACAGGGGACATGCAGCCCCAGCATTTT; CDR3aa: CATSRTGDMQPQHF; abundance: NA; j_gene: TRBJ1-5; d_gene: TRBD1; v_gene: TRBV24-1
CDR3nt: TGTGCCAGCAGTGAAGGGGACAGCTACGAGCAGTACTTC; CDR3aa: CASSEGDSYEQYF; abundance: NA; j_gene: TRBJ2-7; d_gene: TRBD1; v_gene: TRBV6-1
CDR3nt: TGTGCCAGCAGCTTAACGGGCCCGAACACTGAAGCTTTCTTT; CDR3aa: CASSLTGPNTEAFF; abundance: few; j_gene: TRBJ1-1; d_gene: NA; v_gene: TRBV7-3
CDR3nt: TGTGCCAGCTCACCGGCGGGGGCGCGCAATCAGCCCCAGCATTTT; CDR3aa: CASSPAGARNQPQHF; abundance: NA; j_gene: TRBJ1-5; d_gene: NA; v_gene: TRBV18
CDR3nt: TGCGCCAGCAGCTTGGACAGAAGATCACTGTCTGGGGCCAACGTCCTGACTTTC; CDR3aa: CASSLDRRSLSGANVLTF; abundance: NA; j_gene: TRBJ2-6; d_gene: NA; v_gene: TRBV5-1
CDR3nt: TGTGCCAGCAGTTTGACAGGGGGGCTCCAGTTCACTGAAGCTTTCTTT; CDR3aa: CASSLTGGLQFTEAFF; abundance: NA; j_gene: TRBJ1-1; d_gene: TRBD1; v_gene: TRBV28
CDR3nt: TGTGCCAGTAAGAAGGCTCCGAGGAGCTCCTACAATGAGCAGTTCTTC; CDR3aa: CASKKAPRSSYNEQFF; abundance: NA; j_gene: TRBJ2-1; d_gene: NA; v_gene: TRBV19
CDR3nt: TGTGCCAGCAGCCAAGTACAGGCGGTCTCCTACGAGCAGTACTTC; CDR3aa: CASSQVQAVSYEQYF; abundance: NA; j_gene: TRBJ2-7; d_gene: NA; v_gene: TRBV4-2
CDR3nt: TGTGCCAGCAGCTTAAGTGGGAGCTCCTACAATGAGCAGTTCTTC; CDR3aa: CASSLSGSSYNEQFF; abundance: NA; j_gene: TRBJ2-1; d_gene: NA; v_gene: TRBV7-2
CDR3nt: TGTGCCAGCAGTCCCGGGACAGTAATCAATCAGCCCCAGCATTTT; CDR3aa: CASSPGTVINQPQHF; abundance: few; j_gene: TRBJ1-5; d_gene: TRBD1; v_gene: TRBV27
CDR3nt: TGTGCCAGCACCACAGGGGCGGACACTGAAGCTTTCTTT; CDR3aa: CASTTGADTEAFF; abundance: NA; j_gene: TRBJ1-1; d_gene: TRBD1; v_gene: TRBV6-6
CDR3nt: TGTAAGTCAGGTACCTGGAGGAGCACTGAAGCTTTCTTT; CDR3aa: CKSGTWRSTEAFF; abundance: NA; j_gene: TRBJ1-1; d_gene: NA; v_gene: TRBV7-9
CDR3nt: TGTGCCAGTAGTGCTGGACAGACCTACGAGCAGTACTTC; CDR3aa: CASSAGQTYEQYF; abundance: once; j_gene: TRBJ2-7; d_gene: NA; v_gene: TRBV19
CDR3nt: TGTGCCAGCAGTGAATTGCGGGAGACGCAGTATTTT; CDR3aa: CASSELRETQYF; abundance: NA; j_gene: TRBJ2-3; d_gene: TRBD2; v_gene: TRBV2
CDR3nt: TGTGCCAGCAGCTTAGCGCCGAGGGACGAGCAGTACTTC; CDR3aa: CASSLAPRDEQYF; abundance: NA; j_gene: TRBJ2-7; d_gene: NA; v_gene: TRBV7-9
CDR3nt: TGTGCCAGCAGCCAAGATCTGTCCGGGGACACCATATATTTT; CDR3aa: CASSQDLSGDTIYF; abundance: NA; j_gene: TRBJ1-3; d_gene: NA; v_gene: TRBV3-1/TRBV3-2
CDR3nt: TGTGCCAGCAGCCCGGGACAGTATAGCAATCAGCCCCAGCATTTT; CDR3aa: CASSPGQYSNQPQHF; abundance: NA; j_gene: TRBJ1-5; d_gene: TRBD1; v_gene: TRBV9
CDR3nt: TGTGCCAGCAGCCCCCTTGGAGGAGAGACCCAGTACTTC; CDR3aa: CASSPLGGETQYF; abundance: NA; j_gene: TRBJ2-5; d_gene: NA; v_gene: TRBV11-2
CDR3nt: TGTGCCAGCAGTGTGACAGGGAGACCCTATAATTCACCCCTCCACTTT; CDR3aa: CASSVTGRPYNSPLHF; abundance: NA; j_gene: TRBJ1-6; d_gene: TRBD1; v_gene: TRBV27
CDR3nt: TGTGCCATCAGTGAGCCTCTGGGAGACAGGCGGTCTAGTGGTGGCTACACCTTC; CDR3aa: CAISEPLGDRRSSGGYTF; abundance: NA; j_gene: TRBJ1-2; d_gene: NA; v_gene: TRBV10-3